What follows is one T cell receptor (beta chain) and its context. Its target is not known. The sample originates from a study of cytomegalovirus exposure and HLA in healthy donors. Points from the study as a whole: Within a later analysis, the majority of CMV-associated TCR beta chains appeared HLA-restricted. Exclusion applied to some V segments, including TRBV6-2 and TRBV6-3, as they were indistinguishable.

In the PCR, 60 Vbeta and 13 Jbeta primers were used. Clones were read by immunoSEQ multiplex PCR, and TCRdb kept only the in-frame ones, dropping some. This table holds tens of thousands of clones, roughly 77% found once. The CDR3 consists of 13 residues. Trimming took 6 bases from V and 6 from J, leaving 12 bases between them. Per the germline V gene, CDR1 is MNHEY and CDR2 is SMNVEV (reference sequence). Source material: PBMCs. The V and J genes are TRBV27 and TRBJ2-1, with D uncertain. The clonotype was recovered from a woman aged 40 to 50 in good health and CMV-seropositive. This chain's CDR3 is CASRPSELNEQFF. The CDR3 coding sequence is TGTGCCAGCAGGCCTAGTGAACTCAATGAGCAGTTCTTC.